The 27 T cell receptor beta chains below come from one sample, sequenced in a study of T cell repertoires in cytomegalovirus infection. Their target antigens are unknown. TCRdb re-analysed the reads in MiXCR, keeping a single row per CDR3 protein. The table lists 200,000 to 250,000 distinct CDR3 sequences, about 40% of them singletons, with around 60% in the top ten. Sequencing was performed on CD8+ T cells from cultured PBMCs, taken from culture after CMV antigen stimulation. The receptors here all came from a human donor in good health (CMV status not recorded). Some clones in this sample may be carry-over from other donors' samples.

This chain connects TRBV7-3 to TRBJ1-1; 10 positions match TRBD1. The germline V gene encodes CDR1 SGHTA and CDR2 FQGTGA. The CDR3 has 16 residues. J lost 3 bases, V lost 6 bases, and 10 bases had no gene match. This CDR3 is CASSLRTGGLDTEAFF. CDR3 DNA sequence: TGTGCCAGCAGTCTGAGGACAGGGGGGTTGGACACTGAAGCTTTCTTT. Complete variable domain (other parts from reference TRBV7-3 and TRBJ1-1): GAGVSQTPSNKVTEKGKYVELRCDPISGHTALYWYRQSLGQGPEFLIYFQGTGAADDSGLPNDRFFAVRPEGSVSTLKIQRTERGDSAVYLCASSLRTGGLDTEAFFGQGTRLTVV.

The V call is TRBV7-4, the J call TRBJ1-1, with D perhaps matching TRBD1 (5 bases). Germline-derived CDR1 and CDR2 are SGHVT and SQSDAQ. The CDR3 spans 12 residues. Between the trimmed V and J ends, which lost 5 bases and 5 bases, there was a span of 9 bases. The CDR3 sequence is CASSTGQTEAFF. Here the CDR3 DNA reads TGTGCCAGCAGCACCGGACAAACTGAAGCTTTCTTT.

The genes are TRBV4-1 and TRBJ2-1; maybe TRBD1 (6 bases). CDR3 length equals 14 residues. Germline V gene sequence: CDR1 MGHRA, CDR2 YSYEKL. Trimming stripped 3 bases from V and 6 bases from J, with 12 bases between. DNA of the CDR3: TGCGCCAGCAGCCATTACACAGGGCCCAATGAGCAGTTCTTC. Amino acid sequence: CASSHYTGPNEQFF.

This clonotype was detected a few times. The gene calls are TRBV12-3 or TRBV12-4 and TRBJ1-2, with 9 bases that match TRBD1. This CDR3 spans 14 amino acids. With 5 bases clipped from V and 4 bases from J, the junction kept 5 bases outside the gene matches. CDR3 region: CASSPQGAVYGYTF. In nucleotides, the CDR3 is TGTGCCAGCAGTCCACAGGGGGCGGTCTATGGCTACACCTTC.

In its sample, this clonotype was seen a few times. V is TRBV19 and J is TRBJ1-2; weak D call: TRBD1 (6 bases). Per the germline V gene, CDR1 is LNHDA and CDR2 is SQIVND (reference sequence). The CDR3 sequence is 11 residues long. Trimming left V 6 bases short and J 8 bases short, with 10 bases between. CDR3 sequence reads: CASRDSLGYTF. CDR3 in DNA: TGTGCCAGTAGGGACAGTCTGGGCTACACCTTC.

This clonotype has only one observation. The rearrangement links TRBV4-2 to TRBJ1-2, with D perhaps matching TRBD1 (6 bases). Germline loops: CDR1 LGHNA, CDR2 YNFKEQ. The CDR3 consists of 15 residues. Trimming shortened V by 4 bases and J by 4 bases, and 16 bases separated the two germline ends. CDR3 sequence reads: CASSLGRTVRYGYTF. The CDR3 DNA reads as TGTGCCAGCAGCCTAGGGCGGACAGTCCGCTATGGCTACACCTTC.

A single count supports this clonotype. CDR3 sequence: CASSPARGSYGYTF. CDR3 bases: TGTGCCAGCTCACCGGCGAGGGGATCCTATGGCTACACCTTC. The rearrangement uses TRBV18 and TRBJ1-2; D is possibly TRBD1 (5 bases). Germline V gene sequence: CDR1 KGHSH, CDR2 LQKENI. This CDR3 is 14 amino acids long. V was pared by 3 bases and J by 4 bases, with 12 bases between.

This clonotype was observed a handful of times. The V and J genes are TRBV28 and TRBJ2-3; TRBD1 might be the D (6 bases). Trimming removed 6 bases at V and 4 bases at J, with 14 bases between. Germline V gene sequence: CDR1 MDHEN, CDR2 SYDVKM. The length of the CDR3 is 14 residues. The CDR3 DNA follows: TGTGCCAGCAGGGACAGCTTAAACCCAGATACGCAGTATTTT. Translation gives CASRDSLNPDTQYF.

This clonotype showed up just a few times. The V gene is TRBV7-3, the J gene TRBJ2-1; D not resolved. V shed 5 bases and J shed 6 bases, with 11 bases lying between them. CDR1 is SGHTA, CDR2 FQGTGA, per germline. CDR3 size: 13 residues. The CDR3 spells CASSPAGSNEQFF. DNA of the CDR3: TGTGCCAGCAGCCCCGCAGGCTCCAATGAGCAGTTCTTC.

In this sample, this clonotype turned up a few times. The chain combines TRBV19 with TRBJ2-6; 7 bases are shared with TRBD1. The V and J ends lost 4 bases and 2 bases, in that order; junction bases with no gene match: 11. The CDR3 is 18 residues long. From germline, CDR1 is LNHDA and CDR2 SQIVND (reference sequence). The CDR3, as DNA: TGTGCCAGTAGTAGAGGAAGGGACAGAACCACTGGGGCCAACGTCCTGACTTTC. Amino acids: CASSRGRDRTTGANVLTF.

The V gene is TRBV23-1, the J gene TRBJ2-6; D remains unclear. TRBV23-1 qualifies as an ORF whose function is uncertain. Trimming stripped 2 bases from V and 0 bases from J, with 14 bases between. The CDR3 consists of 18 residues. The CDR3 nucleotides read TGCGCCAGCAGTCAACGAAGGACGGGCTACTCTGGGGCCAACGTCCTGACTTTC. This sequence encodes CASSQRRTGYSGANVLTF.

This clonotype was observed many times. The CDR3, as DNA: TGTGCCAGCTCACCAAGGGTTAACTCCTATAATTCACCCCTCCACTTT. It yields the protein CASSPRVNSYNSPLHF. The chain links TRBV18 to TRBJ1-6; D ambiguous. Between the trimmed V and J ends, which lost 2 bases and 0 bases, there was a span of 8 bases. Germline CDR1 KGHSH, CDR2 LQKENI. The CDR3 runs to 16 residues. Combining the CDR3 with reference TRBV18 and TRBJ1-6 gives the whole variable domain NAGVMQNPRHLVRRRGQEARLRCSPMKGHSHVYWYRQLPEEGLKFMVYLQKENIIDESGMPKERFSAEFPKEGPSILRIQQVVRGDSAAYFCASSPRVNSYNSPLHFGNGTRLTVT.

The chain links TRBV28 to TRBJ1-5; 7 bases fit TRBD1. CDR1 and CDR2 from the germline V gene are MDHEN and SYDVKM. The trim removed 4 bases at V and 6 bases at J, leaving 6 bases unmatched. The CDR3 totals 14 residues. CDR3: CASSSTGSGQPQHF. The DNA for the CDR3 is TGTGCCAGCAGTTCGACAGGGTCGGGTCAGCCCCAGCATTTT.

This chain's CDR3 is CASSLEGTVGNQPQHF. The CDR3 nucleotides read TGTGCCAGCAGCTTAGAGGGGACCGTTGGTAATCAGCCCCAGCATTTT. This chain connects TRBV7-9 to TRBJ1-5, with a tentative D call TRBD1 (5 bases). The germline V gene encodes CDR1 SEHNR and CDR2 FQNEAQ (reference sequence). The CDR3 totals 16 residues. Trimming left V 1 base short and J 4 bases short, with 14 bases between.

This clonotype was detected ten times or more. The gene calls are TRBV7-2 and TRBJ2-7; 9 bases map to TRBD2. Germline V gene sequence: CDR1 SGHTA, CDR2 FQGNSA. The CDR3 contains 15 residues. V shed 2 bases, J shed 0 bases, and the junction held 2 bases outside the gene matches. The CDR3 loop is CASSLFSGGSYEQYF. DNA for the CDR3: TGTGCCAGCAGCTTATTTAGCGGGGGCTCCTACGAGCAGTACTTC.

The DNA of the CDR3 is TGTGCCAGCAGCCGACAGGGAAACACTGAAGCTTTCTTT. Protein product: CASSRQGNTEAFF. V gene TRBV7-9 combines with J gene TRBJ1-1, with 7 bases that match TRBD1. There are 13 residues in the CDR3. Germline V CDR1 and CDR2: SEHNR, FQNEAQ (reference sequence). V shed 5 bases, J shed 2 bases, and the junction held 2 bases outside the gene matches.

The V and J genes are TRBV27 and TRBJ1-2, with 9 bases identical to TRBD1. J was trimmed by 8 bases and V by 3 bases; bases with no gene match: 13. Looked up from germline, CDR1 is MNHEY and CDR2 is SMNVEV (reference sequence). The CDR3 is 16 residues long. The DNA of the CDR3 is TGTGCCAGCAGTTTGGGGACAGGGTGGTCGAAGGGCGGCTACACCTTC. Translating gives CASSLGTGWSKGGYTF.

This chain connects TRBV7-8 to TRBJ2-1; D is unclear. Germline V gives CDR1 SGHVS, CDR2 FQNEAQ. V was pared by 8 bases and J by 5 bases, with 13 bases between. CDR3 size: 13 residues. The CDR3 DNA is TGTGCCAGCGCATGGGCCCCAGACAATGAGCAGTTCTTC. Translating gives CASAWAPDNEQFF.

The chain employs TRBV25-1 and TRBJ1-1; a weak D match, TRBD1 (5 bases). V shed 4 bases and J shed 0 bases, with 15 bases lying between them. This CDR3 comprises 16 residues. CDR1 and CDR2 from the germline V gene are MGHDK and SYGVNS. CDR3 DNA: TGTGCCAGCAGTGTTAGGGGTGGTATTATGAACACTGAAGCTTTCTTT. As protein: CASSVRGGIMNTEAFF.

The CDR3 bases are TGTGCCAGCGCTGGGACAGGGCCCGATGAGCAGTTCTTC. It translates to CASAGTGPDEQFF. The chain recombines TRBV2 with TRBJ2-1; 9 positions agree with TRBD1. Germline V gene sequence: CDR1 SNHLY, CDR2 FYNNEI. The CDR3 has 13 residues. V dropped 8 bases and J dropped 8; count of bases not matched to a gene: 7.

This chain connects TRBV7-3 to TRBJ2-7; D may be TRBD1 or TRBD2 (6 bases each). Germline assignment: CDR1 SGHTA and CDR2 FQGTGA. V gave up 5 bases and J gave up 11 bases, with 25 bases separating them. This CDR3 comprises 15 residues. The CDR3 here is CASSPLGGPSAPKYF. The DNA of the CDR3 is TGTGCCAGCAGCCCCTTGGGGGGCCCAAGTGCCCCAAAGTACTTC. The whole variable domain, remainder taken from reference TRBV7-3 and TRBJ2-7, is GAGVSQTPSNKVTEKGKYVELRCDPISGHTALYWYRQSLGQGPEFLIYFQGTGAADDSGLPNDRFFAVRPEGSVSTLKIQRTERGDSAVYLCASSPLGGPSAPKYFGPGTRLTVT.

Many counts were recorded for this clonotype. The CDR3 spells CASSLISLTNEQFF. As DNA, the CDR3 is TGTGCCAGCAGTTTAATCTCTCTGACGAATGAGCAGTTCTTC. J is TRBJ2-1 and V is TRBV28; D gene ambiguous. Germline V lookup: CDR1 MDHEN, CDR2 SYDVKM. CDR3 length: 14 residues. V was cut by 2 bases and J by 7 bases, with 12 bases left in between.

This clonotype was seen ten or more times. The chain employs TRBV3-1 and TRBJ2-7, with D possibly TRBD2 on 6 matching bases. The V end was cut by 0 bases, the J end by 0 bases, with 12 bases between. Germline V lookup: CDR1 LGHDT, CDR2 YNNKEL (reference sequence). CDR3 length equals 16 residues. The chain's CDR3 is CASSQDRSGGSYEQYF. In DNA, the CDR3 is TGTGCCAGCAGCCAAGATCGTAGCGGAGGCTCCTACGAGCAGTACTTC.

This chain connects TRBV4-1 to TRBJ1-2, with D maybe TRBD1 (5 bases). Germline lookup yields CDR1 MGHRA and CDR2 YSYEKL. The V and J ends lost 0 bases and 5 bases respectively, with 19 bases between them. There are 17 residues in the CDR3. In DNA form, the CDR3 reads TGCGCCAGCAGCCAAGATCTTCGGGGCTCTATCCAGTATGGCTACACCTTC. Protein: CASSQDLRGSIQYGYTF.

The V call is TRBV4-1, the J call TRBJ1-2; no clear D gene. Between the trimmed V and J ends, which lost 4 bases and 6 bases, there was a span of 18 bases. CDR1 is MGHRA and CDR2 is YSYEKL in the germline V gene. This CDR3 spans 15 amino acids. CDR3 amino acids: CASSPFGEFIDGYTF. CDR3 in DNA: TGCGCCAGCAGCCCATTCGGGGAGTTTATAGATGGCTACACCTTC.

The chain uses TRBV27 and TRBJ1-5, with TRBD1 as a possible D gene (6 bases). Germline V gene data show CDR1 as MNHEY and CDR2 as SMNVEV (reference sequence). V lost 3 bases and J 6 bases, leaving 12 bases between the germline ends. This CDR3 comprises 14 residues. The CDR3 loop reads CASSFRGGFQPQHF. The CDR3 DNA reads as TGTGCCAGCAGTTTCAGGGGCGGATTTCAGCCCCAGCATTTT.

This clonotype has just a few counts. V gene TRBV28 combines with J gene TRBJ2-6; a possible D gene is TRBD2 (7 bases). Trimming shortened V by 4 bases and J by 0 bases, and 19 bases separated the two germline ends. Germline values: CDR1 MDHEN, CDR2 SYDVKM. The CDR3 runs to 19 residues. CDR3 sequence reads: CASSSDWGGPYSGANVLTF. For the CDR3, the DNA is TGTGCCAGCAGTTCCGATTGGGGGGGGCCCTACTCTGGGGCCAACGTCCTGACTTTC. Using reference TRBV28 and TRBJ2-6 for the parts outside the CDR3, the full variable domain is DVKVTQSSRYLVKRTGEKVFLECVQDMDHENMFWYRQDPGLGLRLIYFSYDVKMKEKGDIPEGYSVSREKKERFSLILESASTNQTSMYLCASSSDWGGPYSGANVLTFGAGSRLTVL.